The sequence of this T cell receptor (beta chain) was determined in a study of beta chain features in type 1 diabetes. The isolated RNA, all of it, was reverse transcribed, so expressed TCRB transcripts were what got sequenced. This table comes from immunoSEQ multiplex PCR, and its TCRdb copy is limited to in-frame clones, with some not included. The profile covers about 340,000 clones, with less than 9.5% appearing a single time and around 0.44% taken by the ten largest. This clone has only a few counts. Its antigen is currently unknown. Whole-study results and caveats: Among patients with Type 1 diabetes, TCRB CDR3s were moderately but significantly shorter in every one of the four CD4+ subsets.

The clonotype originates from a woman in her late teens or twenties in good health. Sequencing was performed on central memory CD4+ T cells from blood.

CDR3: CAGRDSEPSEQYF. For the CDR3, the DNA is TGTGCCGGACGAGACTCCGAACCGTCCGAGCAGTACTTC. V is TRBV6-1 and J is TRBJ2-7; D unclear. V was trimmed by 11 bases and J by 6 bases, leaving 20 bases between them. Germline assignment: CDR1 MNHNS and CDR2 SASEGT. The CDR3 has 13 residues.